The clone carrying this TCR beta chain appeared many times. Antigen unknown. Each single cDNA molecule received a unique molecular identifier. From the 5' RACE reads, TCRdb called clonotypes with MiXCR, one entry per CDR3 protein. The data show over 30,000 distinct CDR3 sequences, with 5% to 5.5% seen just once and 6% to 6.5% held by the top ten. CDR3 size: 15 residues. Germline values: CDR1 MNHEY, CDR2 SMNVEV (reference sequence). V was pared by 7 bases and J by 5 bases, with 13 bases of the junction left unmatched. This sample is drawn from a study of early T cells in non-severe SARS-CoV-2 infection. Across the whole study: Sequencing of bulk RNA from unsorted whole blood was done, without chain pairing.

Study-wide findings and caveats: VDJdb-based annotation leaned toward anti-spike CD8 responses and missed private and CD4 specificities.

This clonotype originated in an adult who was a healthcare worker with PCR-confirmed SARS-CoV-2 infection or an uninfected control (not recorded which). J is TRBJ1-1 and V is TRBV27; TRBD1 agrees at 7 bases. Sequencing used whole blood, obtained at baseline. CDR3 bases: TGTGCCAGCACGCCTTGGGGGCAGGGGGAAACTGAAGCTTTCTTT. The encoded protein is CASTPWGQGETEAFF.